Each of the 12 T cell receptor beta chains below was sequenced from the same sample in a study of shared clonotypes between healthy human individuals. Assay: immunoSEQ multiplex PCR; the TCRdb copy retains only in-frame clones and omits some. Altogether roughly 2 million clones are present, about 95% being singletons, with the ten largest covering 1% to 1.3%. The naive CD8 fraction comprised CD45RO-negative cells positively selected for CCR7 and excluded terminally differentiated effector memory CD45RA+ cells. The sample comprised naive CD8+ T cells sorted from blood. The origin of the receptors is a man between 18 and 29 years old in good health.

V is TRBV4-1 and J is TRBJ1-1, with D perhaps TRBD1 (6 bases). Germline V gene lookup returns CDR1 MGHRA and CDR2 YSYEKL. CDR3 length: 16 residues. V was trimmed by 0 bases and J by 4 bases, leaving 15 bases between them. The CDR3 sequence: CASSQDYRGGATEAFF. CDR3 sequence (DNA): TGCGCCAGCAGCCAAGATTATCGTGGGGGGGCCACTGAAGCTTTCTTT.

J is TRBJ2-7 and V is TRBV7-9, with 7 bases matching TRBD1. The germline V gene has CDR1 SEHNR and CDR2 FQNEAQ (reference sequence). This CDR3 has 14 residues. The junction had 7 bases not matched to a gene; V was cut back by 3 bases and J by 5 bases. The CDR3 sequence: CASSFIQGPDEQYF. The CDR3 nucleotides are TGTGCCAGCAGCTTTATACAGGGGCCCGACGAGCAGTACTTC. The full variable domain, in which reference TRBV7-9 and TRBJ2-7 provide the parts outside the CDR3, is DTGVSQNPRHKITKRGQNVTFRCDPISEHNRLYWYRQTLGQGPEFLTYFQNEAQLEKSRLLSDRFSAERPKGSFSTLEIQRTEQGDSAMYLCASSFIQGPDEQYFGPGTRLTVT.

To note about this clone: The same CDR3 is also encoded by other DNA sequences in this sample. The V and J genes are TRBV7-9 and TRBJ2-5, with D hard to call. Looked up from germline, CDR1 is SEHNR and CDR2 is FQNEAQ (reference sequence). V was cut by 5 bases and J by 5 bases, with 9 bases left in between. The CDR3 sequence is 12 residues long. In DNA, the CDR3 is TGTGCCAGCAGCAGGCAAGGGGAGACCCAGTACTTC. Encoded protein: CASSRQGETQYF.

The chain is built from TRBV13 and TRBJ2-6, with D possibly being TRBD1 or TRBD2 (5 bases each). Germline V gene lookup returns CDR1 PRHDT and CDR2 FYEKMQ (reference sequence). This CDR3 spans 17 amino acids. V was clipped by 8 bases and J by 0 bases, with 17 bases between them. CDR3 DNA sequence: TGTGCCAGCCCGGGGCCTCCGTCTAGCTCTGGGGCCAACGTCCTGACTTTC. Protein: CASPGPPSSSGANVLTF. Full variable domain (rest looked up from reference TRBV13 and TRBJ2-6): AAGVIQSPRHLIKEKRETATLKCYPIPRHDTVYWYQQGPGQDPQFLISFYEKMQSDKGSIPDRFSAQQFSDYHSELNMSSLELGDSALYFCASPGPPSSSGANVLTFGAGSRLTVL.

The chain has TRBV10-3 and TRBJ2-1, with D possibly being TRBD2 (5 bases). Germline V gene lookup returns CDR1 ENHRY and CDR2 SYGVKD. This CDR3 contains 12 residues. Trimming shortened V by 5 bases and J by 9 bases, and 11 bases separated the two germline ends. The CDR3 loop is CAISRTSIEQFF. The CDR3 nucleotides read TGTGCCATCAGTCGAACTAGTATTGAGCAGTTCTTC.

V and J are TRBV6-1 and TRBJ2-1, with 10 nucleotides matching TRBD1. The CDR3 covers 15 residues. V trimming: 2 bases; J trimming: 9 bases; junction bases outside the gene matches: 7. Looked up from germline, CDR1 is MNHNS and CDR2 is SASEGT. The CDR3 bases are TGTGCCAGCAGTGAATTGGGGACAGGGGCTCGTGAGCAGTTCTTC. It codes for CASSELGTGAREQFF.

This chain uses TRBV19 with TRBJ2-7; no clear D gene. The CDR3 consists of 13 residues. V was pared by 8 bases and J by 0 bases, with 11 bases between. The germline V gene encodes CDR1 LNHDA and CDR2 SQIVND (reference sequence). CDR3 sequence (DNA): TGTGCCAGTGGGATCCAAAACTCCTACGAGCAGTACTTC. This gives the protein CASGIQNSYEQYF.

DNA of the CDR3: TGCAGCGTTGAGGGAGGGGACACTACCTACGAGCAGTACTTC. Translating it yields CSVEGGDTTYEQYF. This chain joins TRBV29-1 and TRBJ2-7; D might be TRBD2 (7 bases). Germline CDR1 reads SQVTM; CDR2 reads ANQGSEA. CDR3 length: 14 residues. Trimming took off 3 bases at V and 2 bases at J, with 14 bases between the two ends.

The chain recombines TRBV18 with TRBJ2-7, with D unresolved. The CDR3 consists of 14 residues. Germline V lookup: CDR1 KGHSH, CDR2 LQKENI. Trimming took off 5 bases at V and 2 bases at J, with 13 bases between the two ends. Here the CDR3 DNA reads TGTGCCAGCTCAAGTCCCAGTCGGGCCTACGAGCAGTACTTC. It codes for CASSSPSRAYEQYF.

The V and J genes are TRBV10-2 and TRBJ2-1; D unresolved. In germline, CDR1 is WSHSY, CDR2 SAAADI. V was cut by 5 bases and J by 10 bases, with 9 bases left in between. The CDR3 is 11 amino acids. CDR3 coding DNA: TGCGCCAGCAGTATGGGCTACGAGCAGTTCTTC. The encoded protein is CASSMGYEQFF.

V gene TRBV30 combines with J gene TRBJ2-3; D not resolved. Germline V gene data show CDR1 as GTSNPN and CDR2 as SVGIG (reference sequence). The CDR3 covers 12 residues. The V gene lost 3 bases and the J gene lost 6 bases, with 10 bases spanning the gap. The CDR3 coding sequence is TGTGCCTGGAGCGTAAGGGTGGATACGCAGTATTTT. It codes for CAWSVRVDTQYF.

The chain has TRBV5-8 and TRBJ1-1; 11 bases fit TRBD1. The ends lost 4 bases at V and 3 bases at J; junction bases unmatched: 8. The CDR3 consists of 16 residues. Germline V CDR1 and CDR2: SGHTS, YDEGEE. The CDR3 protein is CASSPGTGGWDTEAFF. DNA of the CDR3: TGTGCCAGCAGCCCCGGGACAGGGGGATGGGACACTGAAGCTTTCTTT.